Presented here are 12 T cell receptor beta chains from one specimen sequenced in a study of response to subunit inactivated influenza vaccine. TCRdb ran MiXCR on the RT-PCR reads and lists one entry per CDR3 protein. The table records about 190,000 distinct CDR3 sequences, 14% of them present only once. Specimen: CD8+ T cells sorted from PBMCs, collected 4 to 6 days after vaccination. The receptors shown here come from a man in his fifties who received an inactivated influenza vaccine.

This clonotype occurred many times. The chain is built from TRBV18 and TRBJ2-5, with 9 bases aligning to TRBD1. V trimming: 4 bases; J trimming: 1 base; junction bases outside the gene matches: 1. From germline, CDR1 is KGHSH and CDR2 LQKENI. The CDR3 is 14 residues long. The CDR3 loop is CASSLQGAQETQYF. The DNA for the CDR3 is TGTGCCAGCTCACTACAGGGGGCCCAAGAGACCCAGTACTTC. The full variable domain, its missing parts supplied by reference TRBV18 and TRBJ2-5, is NAGVMQNPRHLVRRRGQEARLRCSPMKGHSHVYWYRQLPEEGLKFMVYLQKENIIDESGMPKERFSAEFPKEGPSILRIQQVVRGDSAAYFCASSLQGAQETQYFGPGTRLLVL.

This clonotype occurred a few times. V and J are TRBV24-1 and TRBJ2-2; D is unclear. This CDR3 is 20 amino acids long. Trimming removed 0 bases from V and 6 bases from J, with 25 bases in between. Germline CDR1 reads KGHDR; CDR2 reads SFDVKD. CDR3 DNA sequence: TGTGCCACCAGTGATTTGCCAAATCGGTTTGGGCAGACGACTCCCGGGGAGCTGTTTTTT. Its protein is CATSDLPNRFGQTTPGELFF.

This clonotype occurred many times. This CDR3 reads CASQGQGSNQPQHF. Written as DNA, the CDR3 is TGTGCCTCCCAGGGACAGGGGAGCAATCAGCCCCAGCATTTT. V is TRBV7-9 and J is TRBJ1-5; the match to TRBD1 covers 10 bases. The J segment lost 1 base and the V segment lost 11 bases, leaving 5 bases of the junction unmatched. The CDR3 runs to 14 residues. The germline V gene encodes CDR1 SEHNR and CDR2 FQNEAQ (reference sequence).

This clonotype was recorded a few times. V usage is TRBV27 and J usage is TRBJ1-5, with D maybe TRBD1 (5 bases). The germline V gene encodes CDR1 MNHEY and CDR2 SMNVEV (reference sequence). The V end was cut by 4 bases, the J end by 1 base, with 11 bases between. The CDR3 covers 15 residues. CDR3: CASSWGGVSNQPQHF. Here the CDR3 DNA reads TGTGCCAGCAGTTGGGGCGGGGTCAGCAATCAGCCCCAGCATTTT.

This clonotype was observed a few times. The J gene is TRBJ2-7, the V gene TRBV3-1; 8 nucleotides agree with TRBD2. The trim removed 1 base at V and 4 bases at J, leaving 9 bases unmatched. This CDR3 comprises 16 residues. Germline V gives CDR1 LGHDT, CDR2 YNNKEL (reference sequence). The CDR3 sequence: CASSQGVSGSLYEQYF. For the CDR3, the DNA is TGTGCCAGCAGCCAAGGAGTAAGCGGGAGTTTATACGAGCAGTACTTC.

This clonotype has ten or more counts. This chain connects TRBV30 to TRBJ2-1, with TRBD2 matching over 8 bases. The CDR3 totals 13 residues. J lost 9 bases, V lost 2 bases, and 6 bases had no gene match. Germline CDR1 GTSNPN, CDR2 SVGIG (reference sequence). The CDR3 region has the DNA TGTGCCTGGAGTCCGGGACTAGTGGTTGAGCAGTTCTTC. This translates into CAWSPGLVVEQFF.

This clonotype was picked up a small number of times. The V gene is TRBV12-3 or TRBV12-4, the J gene TRBJ1-1; 10 nucleotides match TRBD1. The CDR3 loop spans 15 amino acids. V lost 1 base to trimming and J lost 2 bases; unmatched junction nucleotides: 1. In DNA form, the CDR3 reads TGTGCCAGCAGTTTAGGGGACAGGGGAAACACTGAAGCTTTCTTT. As protein: CASSLGDRGNTEAFF.

The V and J genes are TRBV15 and TRBJ1-4; tentatively, D is TRBD1 (6 bases). Trimming took 0 bases from V and 7 from J, leaving 12 bases between them. Looked up from germline, CDR1 is LNHNV and CDR2 is YYDKDF (reference sequence). The CDR3 extends over 15 amino acids. The CDR3: CATSRDGGRTEKLFF. The DNA of the CDR3 is TGTGCCACCAGCAGAGATGGGGGGCGAACTGAAAAACTGTTTTTT.

This clonotype has just a few counts. V gene TRBV7-2 combines with J gene TRBJ2-1, with 13 bases matching TRBD2. This CDR3 contains 17 residues. Germline V CDR1 and CDR2: SGHTA, FQGNSA. V was pared by 10 bases and J by 0 bases, with 9 bases of the junction left unmatched. The CDR3 region has the DNA TGTGCCACCAGACTAGCGGGGGGCTTAAGCTCCTACAATGAGCAGTTCTTC. It translates to CATRLAGGLSSYNEQFF.

This clonotype was picked up a small number of times. V and J are TRBV12-3 or TRBV12-4 and TRBJ2-6; 7 bases line up with TRBD1. V trimming: 6 bases; J trimming: 2 bases; junction bases outside the gene matches: 16. The CDR3 consists of 19 residues. CDR3 in amino acids: CASSPAGRTGFTGANVLTF. Written as DNA, the CDR3 is TGTGCCAGCAGCCCGGCCGGACGGACAGGATTTACTGGGGCCAACGTCCTGACTTTC.

The table lists this clonotype with many counts. V and J are TRBV20-1 and TRBJ2-7, with D possibly TRBD1 on 5 matching bases. Germline loops: CDR1 DFQATT, CDR2 SNEGSKA (reference sequence). V lost 3 bases and J lost 3, with 12 bases in between. The CDR3 extends over 13 amino acids. The CDR3 loop is CSARGRGSYEQYF. CDR3 sequence (DNA): TGCAGTGCTAGGGGTAGGGGAAGCTACGAGCAGTACTTC.

The chain combines TRBV4-1 with TRBJ2-7, with D possibly TRBD2 on 5 matching bases. Germline V lookup: CDR1 MGHRA, CDR2 YSYEKL. The CDR3 is 14 amino acids. The V and J ends lost 3 bases and 4 bases respectively, with 13 bases between them. CDR3 residues: CASSHFGGNYEQYF. CDR3 bases: TGCGCCAGCAGCCATTTTGGAGGCAATTACGAGCAGTACTTC.